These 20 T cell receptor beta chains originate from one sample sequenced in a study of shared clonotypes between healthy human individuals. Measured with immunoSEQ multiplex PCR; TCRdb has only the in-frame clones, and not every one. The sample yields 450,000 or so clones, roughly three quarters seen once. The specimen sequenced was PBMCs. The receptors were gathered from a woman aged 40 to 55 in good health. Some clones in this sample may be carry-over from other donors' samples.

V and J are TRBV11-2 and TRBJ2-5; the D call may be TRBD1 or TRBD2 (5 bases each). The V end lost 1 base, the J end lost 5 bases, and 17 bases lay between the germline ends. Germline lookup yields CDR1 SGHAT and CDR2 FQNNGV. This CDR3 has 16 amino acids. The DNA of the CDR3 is TGTGCCAGCAGCTTAGGTTCCGGGACGCTTTCTGAGACCCAGTACTTC. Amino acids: CASSLGSGTLSETQYF.

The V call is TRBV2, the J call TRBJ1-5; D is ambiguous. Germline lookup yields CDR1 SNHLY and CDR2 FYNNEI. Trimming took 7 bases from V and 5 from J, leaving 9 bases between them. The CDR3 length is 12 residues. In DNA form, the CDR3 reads TGTGCCAGCACGGAGGGTTATCAGCCCCAGCATTTT. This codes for CASTEGYQPQHF.

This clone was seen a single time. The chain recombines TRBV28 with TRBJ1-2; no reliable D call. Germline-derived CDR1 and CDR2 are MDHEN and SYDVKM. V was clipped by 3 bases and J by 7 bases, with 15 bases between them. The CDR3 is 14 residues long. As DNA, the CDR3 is TGTGCCAGCAGTTTTTCGGGCCCTTCAGCTGGCTACACCTTC. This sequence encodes CASSFSGPSAGYTF.

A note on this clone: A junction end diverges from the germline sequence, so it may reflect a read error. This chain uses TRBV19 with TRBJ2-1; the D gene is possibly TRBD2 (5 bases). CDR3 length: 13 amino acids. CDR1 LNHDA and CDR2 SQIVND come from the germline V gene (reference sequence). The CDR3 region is CATSAASYSEQFF. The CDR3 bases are TGTGCCACTTCAGCGGCCTCCTACAGTGAGCAGTTCTTC.

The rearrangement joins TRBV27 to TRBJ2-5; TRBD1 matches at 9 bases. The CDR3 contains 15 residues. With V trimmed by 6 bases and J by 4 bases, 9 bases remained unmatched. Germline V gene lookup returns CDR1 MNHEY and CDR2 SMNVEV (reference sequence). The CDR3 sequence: CASRLLQGAGETQYF. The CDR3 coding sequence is TGTGCCAGCAGACTGTTACAGGGGGCCGGAGAGACCCAGTACTTC.

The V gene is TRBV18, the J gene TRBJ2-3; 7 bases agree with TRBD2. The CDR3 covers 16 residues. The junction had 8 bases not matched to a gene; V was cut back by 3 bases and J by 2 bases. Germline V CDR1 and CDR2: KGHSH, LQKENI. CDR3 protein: CASSPSTSSYTDTQYF. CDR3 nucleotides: TGTGCCAGCTCACCCTCGACTAGCAGTTACACAGATACGCAGTATTTT.

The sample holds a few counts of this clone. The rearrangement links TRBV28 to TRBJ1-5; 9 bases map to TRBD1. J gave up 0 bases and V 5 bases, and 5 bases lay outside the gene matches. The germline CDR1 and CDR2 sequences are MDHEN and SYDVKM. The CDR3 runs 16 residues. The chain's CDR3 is CASSHRGPGSNQPQHF. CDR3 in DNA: TGTGCCAGCAGTCACAGGGGGCCGGGTAGCAATCAGCCCCAGCATTTT.

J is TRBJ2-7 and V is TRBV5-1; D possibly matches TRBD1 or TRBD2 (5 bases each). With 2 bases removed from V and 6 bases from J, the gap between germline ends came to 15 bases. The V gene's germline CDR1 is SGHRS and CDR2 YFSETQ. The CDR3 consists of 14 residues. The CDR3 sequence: CASSFSGQESEQYF. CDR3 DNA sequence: TGCGCCAGCAGCTTCTCGGGGCAAGAGAGCGAGCAGTACTTC.

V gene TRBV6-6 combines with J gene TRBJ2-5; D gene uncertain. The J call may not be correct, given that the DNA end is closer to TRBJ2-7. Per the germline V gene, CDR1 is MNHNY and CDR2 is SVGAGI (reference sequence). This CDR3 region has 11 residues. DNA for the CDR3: TGTGCCAGCAGAGCCTCCTACGAGCAGTACTTC. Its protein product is CASRASYEQYF.

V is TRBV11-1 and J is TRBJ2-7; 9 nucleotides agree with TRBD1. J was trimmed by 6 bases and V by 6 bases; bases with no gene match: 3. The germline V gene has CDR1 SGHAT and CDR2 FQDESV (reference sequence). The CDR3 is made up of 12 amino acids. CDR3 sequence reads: CASRQTGGEQYF. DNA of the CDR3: TGTGCCAGCAGACAGACAGGGGGCGAGCAGTACTTC.

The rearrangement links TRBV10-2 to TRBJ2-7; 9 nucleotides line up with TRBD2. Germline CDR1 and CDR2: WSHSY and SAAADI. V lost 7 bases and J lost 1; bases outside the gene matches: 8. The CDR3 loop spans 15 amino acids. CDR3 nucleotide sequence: TGCGCCAGCATTTCGCGGGAGGGCCTTTCCTACGAGCAGTACTTC. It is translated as CASISREGLSYEQYF.

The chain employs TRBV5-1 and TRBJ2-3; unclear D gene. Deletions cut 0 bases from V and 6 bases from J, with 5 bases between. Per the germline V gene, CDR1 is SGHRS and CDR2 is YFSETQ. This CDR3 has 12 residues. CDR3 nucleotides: TGCGCCAGCAGCTTGGCCGAGGATACGCAGTATTTT. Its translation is CASSLAEDTQYF.

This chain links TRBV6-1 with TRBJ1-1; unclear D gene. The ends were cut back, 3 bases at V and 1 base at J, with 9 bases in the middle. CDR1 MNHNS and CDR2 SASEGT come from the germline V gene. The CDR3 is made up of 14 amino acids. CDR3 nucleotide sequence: TGTGCCAGCAGTGATACCGCAGCGAACACTGAAGCTTTCTTT. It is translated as CASSDTAANTEAFF.

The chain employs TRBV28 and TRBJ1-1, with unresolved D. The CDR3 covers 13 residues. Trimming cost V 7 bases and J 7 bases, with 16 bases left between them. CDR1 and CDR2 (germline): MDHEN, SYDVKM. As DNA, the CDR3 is TGTGCCAGCACCTTGGGGTCCTGGAGTGAAGCTTTCTTT. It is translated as CASTLGSWSEAFF.

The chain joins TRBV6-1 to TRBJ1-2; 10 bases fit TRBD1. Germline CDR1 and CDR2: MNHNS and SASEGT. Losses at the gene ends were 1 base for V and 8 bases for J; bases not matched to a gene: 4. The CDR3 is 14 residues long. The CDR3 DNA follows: TGTGCCAGCAGTGAAGGCGGGACAGGGGTCGGCTACACCTTC. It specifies CASSEGGTGVGYTF.

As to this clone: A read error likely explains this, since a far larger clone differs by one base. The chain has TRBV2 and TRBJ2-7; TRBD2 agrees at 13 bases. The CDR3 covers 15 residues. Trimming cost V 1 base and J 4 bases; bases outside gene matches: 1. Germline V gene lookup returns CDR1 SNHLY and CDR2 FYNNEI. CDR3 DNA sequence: TGTGCCAGCAGTGAAGGGACTAGCGGGAGTTACGAGCAGTACTTC. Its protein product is CASSEGTSGSYEQYF. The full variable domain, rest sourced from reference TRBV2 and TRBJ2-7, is EPEVTQTPSHQVTQMGQEVILRCVPISNHLYFYWYRQILGQKVEFLVSFYNNEISEKSEIFDDQFSVERPDGSNFTLKIRSTKLEDSAMYFCASSEGTSGSYEQYFGPGTRLTVT.

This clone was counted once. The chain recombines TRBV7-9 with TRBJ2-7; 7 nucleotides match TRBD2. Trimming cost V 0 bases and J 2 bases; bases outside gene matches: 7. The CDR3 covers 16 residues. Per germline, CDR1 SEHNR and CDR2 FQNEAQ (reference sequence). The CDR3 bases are TGTGCCAGCAGCTTAGCGCTTGGCGGGGGACCCTACGAGCAGTACTTC. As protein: CASSLALGGGPYEQYF.

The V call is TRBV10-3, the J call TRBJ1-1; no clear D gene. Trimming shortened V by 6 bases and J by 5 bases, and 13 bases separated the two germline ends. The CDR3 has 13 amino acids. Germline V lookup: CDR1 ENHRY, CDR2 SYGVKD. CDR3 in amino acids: CAISPNRGTEAFF. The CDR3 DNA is TGTGCCATCAGCCCTAATCGGGGAACTGAAGCTTTCTTT.

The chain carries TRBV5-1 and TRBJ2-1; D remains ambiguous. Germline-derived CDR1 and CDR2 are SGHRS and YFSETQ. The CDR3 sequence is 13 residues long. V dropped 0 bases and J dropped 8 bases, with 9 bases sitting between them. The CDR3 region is CASSLVGLDEQFF. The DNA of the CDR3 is TGCGCCAGCAGCTTGGTAGGCTTGGATGAGCAGTTCTTC.

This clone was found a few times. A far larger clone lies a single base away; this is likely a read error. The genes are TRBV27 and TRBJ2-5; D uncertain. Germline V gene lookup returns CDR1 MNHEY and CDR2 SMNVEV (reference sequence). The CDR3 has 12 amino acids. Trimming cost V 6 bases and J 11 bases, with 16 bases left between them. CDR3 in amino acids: CASRSPSYGQYF. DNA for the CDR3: TGTGCCAGCAGGTCCCCCTCGTACGGGCAGTACTTC.